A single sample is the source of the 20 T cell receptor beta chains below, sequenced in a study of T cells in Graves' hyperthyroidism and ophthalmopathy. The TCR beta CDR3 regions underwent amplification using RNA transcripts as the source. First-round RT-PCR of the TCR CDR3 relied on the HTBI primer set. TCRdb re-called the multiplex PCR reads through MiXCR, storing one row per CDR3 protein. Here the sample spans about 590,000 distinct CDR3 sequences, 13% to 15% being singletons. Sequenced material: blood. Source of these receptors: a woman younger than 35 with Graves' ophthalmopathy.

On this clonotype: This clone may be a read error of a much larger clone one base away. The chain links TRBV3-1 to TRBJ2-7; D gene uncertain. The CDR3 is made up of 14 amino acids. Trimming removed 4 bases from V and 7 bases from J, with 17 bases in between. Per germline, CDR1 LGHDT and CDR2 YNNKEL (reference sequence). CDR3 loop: CASSRAGPSREQYF. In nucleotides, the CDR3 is TGTGCCAGCAGCCGAGCAGGTCCCAGTCGGGAGCAGTACTTC.

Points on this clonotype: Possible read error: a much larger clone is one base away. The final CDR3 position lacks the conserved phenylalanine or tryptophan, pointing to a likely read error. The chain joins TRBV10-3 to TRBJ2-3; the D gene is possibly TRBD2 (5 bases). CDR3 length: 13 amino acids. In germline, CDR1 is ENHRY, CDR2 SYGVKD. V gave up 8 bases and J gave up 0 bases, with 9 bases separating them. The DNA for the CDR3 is TGTGCCATCGAGCGGAATAGCACAGATACGCAGTATCTT. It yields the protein CAIERNSTDTQYL.

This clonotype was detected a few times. DNA for the CDR3: TGTGCCAGCAGCGTAGAAAAGACTGGAAACACCATATATTTT. Translating it yields CASSVEKTGNTIYF. The rearrangement uses TRBV7-8 and TRBJ1-3; no reliable D call. This CDR3 comprises 14 residues. Trimming left V 5 bases short and J 2 bases short, with 10 bases between. Germline loops: CDR1 SGHVS, CDR2 FQNEAQ. The entire variable domain, with the rest obtained from reference TRBV7-8 and TRBJ1-3, is as follows: GAGVSQSPRYKVAKRGQDVALRCDPISGHVSLFWYQQALGQGPEFLTYFQNEAQLDKSGLPSDRFFAERPEGSVSTLKIQRTQQEDSAVYLCASSVEKTGNTIYFGEGSWLTVV.

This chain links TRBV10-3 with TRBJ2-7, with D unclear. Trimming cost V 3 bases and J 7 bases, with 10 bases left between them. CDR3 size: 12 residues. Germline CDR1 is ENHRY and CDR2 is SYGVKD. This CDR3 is CAISELSREQYF. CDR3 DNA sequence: TGTGCCATCAGTGAACTCTCAAGGGAGCAGTACTTC.

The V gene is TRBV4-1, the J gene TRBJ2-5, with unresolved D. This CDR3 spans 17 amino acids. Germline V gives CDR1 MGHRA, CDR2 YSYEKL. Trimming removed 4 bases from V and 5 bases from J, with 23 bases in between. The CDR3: CASSPLFGQTIRETQYF. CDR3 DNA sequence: TGCGCCAGCAGCCCCCTATTCGGCCAGACAATTCGCGAGACCCAGTACTTC.

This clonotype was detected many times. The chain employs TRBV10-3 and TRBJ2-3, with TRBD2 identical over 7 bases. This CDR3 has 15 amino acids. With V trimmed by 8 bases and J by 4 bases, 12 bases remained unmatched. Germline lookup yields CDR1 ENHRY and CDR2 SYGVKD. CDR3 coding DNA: TGTGCCATCCGAGACCAGCGGGAAAGCGCAGATACGCAGTATTTT. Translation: CAIRDQRESADTQYF.

In nucleotides, the CDR3 is TGTGCCAGCAGCTTAGGCCTGGCAGTGTCTGGGGCCAACGTCCTGACTTTC. Protein: CASSLGLAVSGANVLTF. The V and J genes are TRBV11-2 and TRBJ2-6; D unclear. The V and J ends lost 1 base and 1 base respectively, with 11 bases between them. The CDR3 runs 17 residues. Germline V gives CDR1 SGHAT, CDR2 FQNNGV. The full variable domain, completed using reference TRBV11-2 and TRBJ2-6, is EAGVAQSPRYKIIEKRQSVAFWCNPISGHATLYWYQQILGQGPKLLIQFQNNGVVDDSQLPKDRFSAERLKGVDSTLKIQPAKLEDSAVYLCASSLGLAVSGANVLTFGAGSRLTVL.

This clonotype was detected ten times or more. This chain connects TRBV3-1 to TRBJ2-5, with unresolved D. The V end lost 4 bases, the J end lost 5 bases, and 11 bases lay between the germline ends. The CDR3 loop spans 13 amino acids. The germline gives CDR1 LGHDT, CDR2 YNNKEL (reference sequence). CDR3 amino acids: CASSRIGEETQYF. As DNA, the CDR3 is TGTGCCAGCAGCCGGATTGGAGAGGAGACCCAGTACTTC.

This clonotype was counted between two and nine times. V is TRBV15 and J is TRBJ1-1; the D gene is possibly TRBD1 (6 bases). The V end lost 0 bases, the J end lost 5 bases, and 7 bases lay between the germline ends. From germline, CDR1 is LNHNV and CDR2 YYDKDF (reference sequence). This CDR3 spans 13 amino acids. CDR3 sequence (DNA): TGTGCCACCAGCAGAGATAGGGGGACTGAAGCTTTCTTT. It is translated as CATSRDRGTEAFF.

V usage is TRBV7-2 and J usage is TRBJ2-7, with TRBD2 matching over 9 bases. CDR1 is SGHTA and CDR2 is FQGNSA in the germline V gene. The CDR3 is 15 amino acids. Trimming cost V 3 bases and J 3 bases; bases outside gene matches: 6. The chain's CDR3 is CASSLAGGLVYEQYF. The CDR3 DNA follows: TGTGCCAGCAGCTTGGCGGGGGGGTTGGTCTACGAGCAGTACTTC. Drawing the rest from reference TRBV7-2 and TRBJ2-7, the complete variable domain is GAGVSQSPSNKVTEKGKDVELRCDPISGHTALYWYRQSLGQGLEFLIYFQGNSAPDKSGLPSDRFSAERTGGSVSTLTIQRTQQEDSAVYLCASSLAGGLVYEQYFGPGTRLTVT.

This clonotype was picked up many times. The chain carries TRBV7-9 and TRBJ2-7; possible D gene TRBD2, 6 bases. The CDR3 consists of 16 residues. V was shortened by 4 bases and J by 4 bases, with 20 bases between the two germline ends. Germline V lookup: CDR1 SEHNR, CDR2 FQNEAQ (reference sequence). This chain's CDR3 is CASSSPSGGIGYEQYF. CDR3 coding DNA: TGTGCCAGCAGCTCACCGTCTGGGGGGATAGGGTACGAGCAGTACTTC.

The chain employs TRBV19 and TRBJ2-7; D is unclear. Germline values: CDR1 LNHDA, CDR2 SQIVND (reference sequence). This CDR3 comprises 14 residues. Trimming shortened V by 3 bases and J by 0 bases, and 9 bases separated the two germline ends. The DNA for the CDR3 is TGTGCCAGTAGTATGTCCCTTACCTCCTACGAGCAGTACTTC. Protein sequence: CASSMSLTSYEQYF. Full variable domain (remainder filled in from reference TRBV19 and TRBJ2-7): DGGITQSPKYLFRKEGQNVTLSCEQNLNHDAMYWYRQDPGQGLRLIYYSQIVNDFQKGDIAEGYSVSREKKESFPLTVTSAQKNPTAFYLCASSMSLTSYEQYFGPGTRLTVT.

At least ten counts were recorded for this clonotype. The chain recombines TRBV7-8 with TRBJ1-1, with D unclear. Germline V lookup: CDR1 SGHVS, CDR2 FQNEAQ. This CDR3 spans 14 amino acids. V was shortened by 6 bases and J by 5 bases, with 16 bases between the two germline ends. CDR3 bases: TGTGCCAGCAGTTCGGACCCTGGAGGTACTGAAGCTTTCTTT. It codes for CASSSDPGGTEAFF.

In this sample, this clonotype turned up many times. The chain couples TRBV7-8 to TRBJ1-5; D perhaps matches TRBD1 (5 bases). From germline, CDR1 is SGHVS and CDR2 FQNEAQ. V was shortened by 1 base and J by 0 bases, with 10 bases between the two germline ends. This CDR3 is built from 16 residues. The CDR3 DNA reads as TGTGCCAGCAGCTTAGAACAGGCTTTTAGCAATCAGCCCCAGCATTTT. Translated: CASSLEQAFSNQPQHF.

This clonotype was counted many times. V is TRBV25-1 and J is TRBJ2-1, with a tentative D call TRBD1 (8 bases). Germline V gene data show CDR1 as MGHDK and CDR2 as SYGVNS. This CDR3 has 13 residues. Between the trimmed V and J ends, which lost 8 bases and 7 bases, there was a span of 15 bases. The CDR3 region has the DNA TGTGCCAGCCTAGGACAGGGAGGGAATGAGCAGTTCTTC. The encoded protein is CASLGQGGNEQFF. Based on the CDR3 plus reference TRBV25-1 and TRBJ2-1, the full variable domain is EADIYQTPRYLVIGTGKKITLECSQTMGHDKMYWYQQDPGMELHLIHYSYGVNSTEKGDLSSESTVSRIRTEHFPLTLESARPSHTSQYLCASLGQGGNEQFFGPGTRLTVL.

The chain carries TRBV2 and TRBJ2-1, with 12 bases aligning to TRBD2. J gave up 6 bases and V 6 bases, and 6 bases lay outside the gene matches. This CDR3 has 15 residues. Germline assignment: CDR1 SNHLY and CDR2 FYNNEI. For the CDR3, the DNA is TGTGCCAGCAGGGAGACTAGCGGGAGTTCCAATGAGCAGTTCTTC. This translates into CASRETSGSSNEQFF.

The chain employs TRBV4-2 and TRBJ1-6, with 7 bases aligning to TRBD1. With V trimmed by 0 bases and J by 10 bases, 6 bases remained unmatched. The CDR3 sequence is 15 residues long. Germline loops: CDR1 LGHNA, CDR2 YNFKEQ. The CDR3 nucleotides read TGTGCCAGCAGCCAAGAGCGGAAGACAGGGTCACCCCTCCACTTT. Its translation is CASSQERKTGSPLHF.

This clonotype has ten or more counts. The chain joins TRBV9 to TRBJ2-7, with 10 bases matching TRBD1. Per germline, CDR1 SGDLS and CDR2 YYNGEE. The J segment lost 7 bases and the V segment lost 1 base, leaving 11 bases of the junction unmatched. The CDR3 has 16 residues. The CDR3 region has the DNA TGTGCCAGCAGCGTAAGGGGGGACAGGGGTTTTTTGGAGCAGTACTTC. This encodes CASSVRGDRGFLEQYF.

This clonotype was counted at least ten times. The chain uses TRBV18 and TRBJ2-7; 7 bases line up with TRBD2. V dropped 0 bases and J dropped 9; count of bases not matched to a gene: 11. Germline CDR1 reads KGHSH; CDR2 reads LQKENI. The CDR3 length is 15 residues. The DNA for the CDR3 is TGTGCCAGCTCACCACCGCTAGCGGAGTTCGGCGGGCAGTACTTC. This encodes CASSPPLAEFGGQYF.

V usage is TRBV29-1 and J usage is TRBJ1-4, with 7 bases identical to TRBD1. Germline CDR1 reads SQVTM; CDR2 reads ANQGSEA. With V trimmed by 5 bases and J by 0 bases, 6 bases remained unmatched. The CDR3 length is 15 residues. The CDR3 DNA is TGCAGCGTTAGGACAGGCGTGTCAACTAATGAAAAACTGTTTTTT. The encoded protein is CSVRTGVSTNEKLFF.